This T cell receptor beta chain was profiled in a study of PD-1 blockade in classical Hodgkin lymphoma. At the level of the study: Nivolumab dosing for patients was 3 mg/kg, administered intravenously every 2 weeks. Findings and limits, study-wide: Before treatment, TCR diversity in newly diagnosed patients was reportedly lower than in healthy donors. With CD4+ cells, TCR diversity rose significantly by C4D1, but not with CD8+ cells. Baseline diversity was lower in partial responders and progressors than complete responders.

Every one of the patients relapsed after autologous stem cell transplantation (brentuximab vedotin exposure was variable). On this clone itself: The antigen is undetermined.

Assay: immunoSEQ multiplex PCR; the TCRdb copy retains only in-frame clones and omits some. The sample yields under 15,000 clones, more than 90% seen once. The length of the CDR3 is 16 residues. Trimming stripped 2 bases from V and 0 bases from J, with 8 bases between. Germline CDR1 and CDR2: KGHSH and LQKENI. The source was peripheral blood mononuclear cells (PBMCs), collected at baseline. The chain carries TRBV18 and TRBJ2-6; no firm D call. The clonotype comes from a human donor with classical Hodgkin lymphoma. This CDR3 reads CASSPGIFSGANVLTF. Written as DNA, the CDR3 is TGTGCCAGCTCACCAGGGATTTTCTCTGGGGCCAACGTCCTGACTTTC. Based on the CDR3 plus reference TRBV18 and TRBJ2-6, the full variable domain is NAGVMQNPRHLVRRRGQEARLRCSPMKGHSHVYWYRQLPEEGLKFMVYLQKENIIDESGMPKERFSAEFPKEGPSILRIQQVVRGDSAAYFCASSPGIFSGANVLTFGAGSRLTVL.